This T cell receptor beta chain is drawn from a study of cytomegalovirus exposure and HLA in healthy donors. On the study more broadly: The platform used for the 100 to 150 validation repertoires matched that of the approximately 620 first-cohort repertoires, a later analysis reported.

TCRdb's table, derived via immunoSEQ multiplex PCR, lists solely in-frame clones and lacks some. The sample comprises approximately 230,000 clones, more than 75% of which are singletons, and around 11% rests with the top ten. This CDR3 has 14 residues. Losses at the gene ends were 2 bases for V and 6 bases for J; bases not matched to a gene: 3. CDR1 and CDR2 from the germline V gene are WSHSY and SAAADI. Specimen: PBMCs. The chain recombines TRBV10-2 with TRBJ2-2; 7 positions match TRBD2. This TCR came from a man aged 18 to 30 in good health and CMV-seropositive. The CDR3 here is CASSEGLGAGELFF. Here the CDR3 DNA reads TGCGCCAGCAGTGAGGGACTAGGGGCCGGGGAGCTGTTTTTT.